One T cell receptor (beta chain) is described in this entry. Its specificity is unknown. In germline, CDR1 is SNHLY, CDR2 FYNNEI. The CDR3 is 15 amino acids. V shed 2 bases and J 4 bases; nucleotides not matched to a gene: 6. The entry originates in a study of cytomegalovirus exposure and HLA in healthy donors. Study conclusions and caveats: Several of the most significant clusters were apparently associated with common viral pathogens in a later analysis. Analysis was carried out at a later point, and it linked a missense DCLRE1C variant to TCR beta V- and J-gene trimming. A later analysis found that most CMV-associated TCR beta chains appeared HLA-restricted. TCR beta sequences reportedly predicted the HLA-A and HLA-B alleles of most subjects accurately.

With 60 Vbeta and 13 Jbeta primers, the PCR was carried out. Profiled with immunoSEQ multiplex PCR; TCRdb holds only in-frame clones, not every one. The sample lists 150,000 to 200,000 clones, 70% to 80% occurring once. The TCR originated in a woman aged 45-65 years in good health and CMV-seronegative. This sequence joins TRBV2 and TRBJ2-3, with 7 bases aligning to TRBD2. Input material: PBMCs. CDR3 coding DNA: TGTGCCAGCAGTGAAATAGCGGGTAACGCAGATACGCAGTATTTT. This gives the protein CASSEIAGNADTQYF.